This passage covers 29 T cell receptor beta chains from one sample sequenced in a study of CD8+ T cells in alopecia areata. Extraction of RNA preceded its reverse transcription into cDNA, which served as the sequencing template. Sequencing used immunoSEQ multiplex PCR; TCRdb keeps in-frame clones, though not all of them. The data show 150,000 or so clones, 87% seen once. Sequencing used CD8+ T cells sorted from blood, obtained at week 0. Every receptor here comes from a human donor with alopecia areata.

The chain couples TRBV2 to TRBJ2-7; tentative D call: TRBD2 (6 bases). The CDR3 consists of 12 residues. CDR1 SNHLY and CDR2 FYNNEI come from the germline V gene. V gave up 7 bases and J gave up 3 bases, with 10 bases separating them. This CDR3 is CASIGGIYEQYF. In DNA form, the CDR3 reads TGTGCCAGCATAGGAGGGATCTACGAGCAGTACTTC.

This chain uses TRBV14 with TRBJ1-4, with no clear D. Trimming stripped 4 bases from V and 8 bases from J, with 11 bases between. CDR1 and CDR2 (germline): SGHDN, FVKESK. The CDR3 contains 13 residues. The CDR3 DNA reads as TGTGCCAGCAGCCGAGACTCACTCGAAAAACTGTTTTTT. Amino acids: CASSRDSLEKLFF.

This CDR3 is CASSYIDSLRDGYTF. The CDR3 bases are TGTGCCAGCAGTTACATTGACAGCCTCCGGGATGGCTACACCTTC. This sequence joins TRBV6-5 and TRBJ1-2, with D possibly TRBD1 on 5 matching bases. There are 15 residues in the CDR3. From germline, CDR1 is MNHEY and CDR2 SVGAGI. The germline V and J ends were trimmed by 2 bases and 6 bases, with 16 bases remaining between them.

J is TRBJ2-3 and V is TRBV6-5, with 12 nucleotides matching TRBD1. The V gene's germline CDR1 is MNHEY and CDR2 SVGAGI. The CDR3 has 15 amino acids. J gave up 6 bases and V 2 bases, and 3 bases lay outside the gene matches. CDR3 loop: CASSYRDRGPDTQYF. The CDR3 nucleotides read TGTGCCAGCAGTTACCGGGACAGGGGGCCCGATACGCAGTATTTT.

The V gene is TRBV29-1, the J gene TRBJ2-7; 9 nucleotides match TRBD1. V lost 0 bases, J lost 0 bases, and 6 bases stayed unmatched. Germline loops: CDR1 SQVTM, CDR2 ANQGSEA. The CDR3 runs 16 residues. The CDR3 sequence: CSVEDPGQGTSYEQYF. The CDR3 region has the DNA TGCAGCGTTGAAGATCCCGGACAGGGGACCTCCTACGAGCAGTACTTC.

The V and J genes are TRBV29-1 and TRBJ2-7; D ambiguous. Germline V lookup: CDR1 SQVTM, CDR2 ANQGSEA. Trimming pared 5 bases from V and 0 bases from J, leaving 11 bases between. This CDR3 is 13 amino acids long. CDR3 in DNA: TGCAGCGTTCGGTTGACGGACTCCTACGAGCAGTACTTC. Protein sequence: CSVRLTDSYEQYF.

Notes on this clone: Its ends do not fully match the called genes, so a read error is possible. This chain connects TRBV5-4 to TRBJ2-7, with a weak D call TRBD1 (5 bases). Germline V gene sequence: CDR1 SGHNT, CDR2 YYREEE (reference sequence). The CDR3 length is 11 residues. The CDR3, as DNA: TGTGCCAGCAGCCAGGGCTACGAGCGGTACTTC. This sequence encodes CASSQGYERYF.

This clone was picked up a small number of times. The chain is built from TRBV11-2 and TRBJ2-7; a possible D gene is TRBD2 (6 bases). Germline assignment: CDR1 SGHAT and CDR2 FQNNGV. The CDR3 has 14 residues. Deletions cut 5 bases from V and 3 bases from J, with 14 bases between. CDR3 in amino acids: CASSPSQEGYEQYF. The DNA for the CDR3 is TGTGCCAGCAGCCCCTCCCAGGAGGGCTACGAGCAGTACTTC.

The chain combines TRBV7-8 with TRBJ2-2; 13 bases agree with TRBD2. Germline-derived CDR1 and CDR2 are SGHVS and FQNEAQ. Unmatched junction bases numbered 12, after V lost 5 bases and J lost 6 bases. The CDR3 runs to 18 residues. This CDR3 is CASSPWTSGGLSPGELFF. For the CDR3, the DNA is TGTGCCAGCAGCCCCTGGACTAGCGGGGGACTTTCCCCCGGGGAGCTGTTTTTT.

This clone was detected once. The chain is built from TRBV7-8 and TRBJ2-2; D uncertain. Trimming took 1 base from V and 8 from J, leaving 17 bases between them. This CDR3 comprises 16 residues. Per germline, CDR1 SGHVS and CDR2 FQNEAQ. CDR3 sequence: CASSLVGYLSGGELFF. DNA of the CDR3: TGTGCCAGCAGCTTAGTTGGCTATTTGTCTGGGGGGGAGCTGTTTTTT.

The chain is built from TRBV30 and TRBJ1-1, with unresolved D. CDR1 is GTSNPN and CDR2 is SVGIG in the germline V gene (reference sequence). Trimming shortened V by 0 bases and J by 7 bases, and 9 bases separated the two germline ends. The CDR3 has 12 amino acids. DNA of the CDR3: TGTGCCTGGAGTGTTATCGGCAGTGAAGCTTTCTTT. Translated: CAWSVIGSEAFF.

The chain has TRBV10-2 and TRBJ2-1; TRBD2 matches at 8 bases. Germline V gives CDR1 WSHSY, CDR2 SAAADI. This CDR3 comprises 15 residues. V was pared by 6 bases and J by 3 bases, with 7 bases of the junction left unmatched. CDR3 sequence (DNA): TGCGCCAGCAGCGACACCGGGGGGGGCTACAATGAGCAGTTCTTC. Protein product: CASSDTGGGYNEQFF.

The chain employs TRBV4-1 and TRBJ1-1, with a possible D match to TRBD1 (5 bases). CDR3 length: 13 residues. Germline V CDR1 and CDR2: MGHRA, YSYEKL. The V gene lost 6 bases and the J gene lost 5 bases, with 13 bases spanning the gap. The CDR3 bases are TGCGCCAGCAGATGGGGCGTAGGGACTGAAGCTTTCTTT. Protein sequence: CASRWGVGTEAFF.

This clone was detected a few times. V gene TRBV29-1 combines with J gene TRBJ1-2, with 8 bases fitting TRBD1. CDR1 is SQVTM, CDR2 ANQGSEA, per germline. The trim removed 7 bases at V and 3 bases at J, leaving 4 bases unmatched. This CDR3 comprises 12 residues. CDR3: CSAGQGDYGYTF. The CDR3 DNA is TGCAGCGCTGGACAGGGCGACTATGGCTACACCTTC. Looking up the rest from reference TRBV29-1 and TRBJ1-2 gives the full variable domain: SAVISQKPSRDICQRGTSLTIQCQVDSQVTMMFWYRQQPGQSLTLIATANQGSEATYESGFVIDKFPISRPNLTFSTLTVSNMSPEDSSIYLCSAGQGDYGYTFGSGTRLTVV.

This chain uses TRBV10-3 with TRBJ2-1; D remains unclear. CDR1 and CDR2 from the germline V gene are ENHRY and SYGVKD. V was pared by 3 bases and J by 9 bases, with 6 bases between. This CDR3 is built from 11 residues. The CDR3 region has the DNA TGTGCCATCAGTGACGGAAGTGAGCAGTTCTTC. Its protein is CAISDGSEQFF.

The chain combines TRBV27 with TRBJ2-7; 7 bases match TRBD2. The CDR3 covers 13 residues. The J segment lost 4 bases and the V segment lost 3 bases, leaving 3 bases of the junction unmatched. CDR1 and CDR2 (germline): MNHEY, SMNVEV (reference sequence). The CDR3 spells CASSLTSLYEQYF. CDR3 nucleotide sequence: TGTGCCAGCAGTTTGACTAGCTTGTACGAGCAGTACTTC.

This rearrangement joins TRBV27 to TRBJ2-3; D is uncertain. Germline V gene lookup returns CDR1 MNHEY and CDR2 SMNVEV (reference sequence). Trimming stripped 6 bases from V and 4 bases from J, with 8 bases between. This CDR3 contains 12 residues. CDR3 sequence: CASSRYADTQYF. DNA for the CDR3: TGTGCCAGCAGCCGCTACGCAGATACGCAGTATTTT.

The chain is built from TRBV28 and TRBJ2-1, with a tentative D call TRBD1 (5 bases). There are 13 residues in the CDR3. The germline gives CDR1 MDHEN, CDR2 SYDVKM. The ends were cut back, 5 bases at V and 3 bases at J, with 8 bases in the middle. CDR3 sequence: CASSPDSYNEQFF. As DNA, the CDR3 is TGTGCCAGCAGTCCTGACAGCTACAATGAGCAGTTCTTC.

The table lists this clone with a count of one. CDR3 residues: CASSVGPGDDRYGYTF. Written as DNA, the CDR3 is TGTGCCAGCAGCGTAGGTCCAGGGGACGACCGCTATGGCTACACCTTC. The rearrangement uses TRBV9 and TRBJ1-2; tentative D call: TRBD1 (6 bases). CDR3 size: 16 residues. Per germline, CDR1 SGDLS and CDR2 YYNGEE. With 0 bases removed from V and 4 bases from J, the gap between germline ends came to 16 bases.

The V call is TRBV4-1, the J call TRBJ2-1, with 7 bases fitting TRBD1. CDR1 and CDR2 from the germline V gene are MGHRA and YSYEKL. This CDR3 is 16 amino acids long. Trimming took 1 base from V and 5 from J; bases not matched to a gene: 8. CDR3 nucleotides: TGCGCCAGCAGCCAAGGACAGGGATTCGTGGACAATGAGCAGTTCTTC. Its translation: CASSQGQGFVDNEQFF.

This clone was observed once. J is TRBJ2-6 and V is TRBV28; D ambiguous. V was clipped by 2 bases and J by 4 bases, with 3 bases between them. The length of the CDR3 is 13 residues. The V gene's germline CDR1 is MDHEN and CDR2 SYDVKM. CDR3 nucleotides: TGTGCCAGCAGTTTAAGGGGGGCCAACGTCCTGACTTTC. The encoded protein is CASSLRGANVLTF.

The CDR3 loop reads CSVETPGTGRWEQFF. CDR3 in DNA: TGCAGCGTTGAGACCCCCGGGACGGGGAGATGGGAGCAGTTCTTC. V and J are TRBV29-1 and TRBJ2-1; possibly TRBD1 or TRBD2 for D (5 bases each). V was trimmed by 3 bases and J by 10 bases, leaving 22 bases between them. CDR1 and CDR2 from the germline V gene are SQVTM and ANQGSEA. There are 15 residues in the CDR3.

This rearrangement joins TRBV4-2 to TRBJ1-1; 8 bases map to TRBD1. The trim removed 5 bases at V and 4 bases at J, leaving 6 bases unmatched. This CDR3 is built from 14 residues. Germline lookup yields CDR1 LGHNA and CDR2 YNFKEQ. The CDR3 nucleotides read TGTGCCAGCAGCAAGGGACAGGAAGGCACTGAAGCTTTCTTT. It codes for CASSKGQEGTEAFF.

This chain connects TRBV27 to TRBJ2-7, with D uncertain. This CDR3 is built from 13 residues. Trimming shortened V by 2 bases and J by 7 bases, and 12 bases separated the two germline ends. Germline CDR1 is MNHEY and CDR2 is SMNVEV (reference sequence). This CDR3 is CASSLGVVGEQYF. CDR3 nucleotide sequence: TGTGCCAGCAGTTTAGGAGTGGTTGGGGAGCAGTACTTC.

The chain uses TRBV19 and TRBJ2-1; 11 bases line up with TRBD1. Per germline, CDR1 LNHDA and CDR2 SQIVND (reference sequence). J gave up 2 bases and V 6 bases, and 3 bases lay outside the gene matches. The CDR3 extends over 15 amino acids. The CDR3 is CASRRGQGAYNEQFF. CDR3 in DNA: TGTGCCAGTAGGAGGGGACAGGGGGCCTACAATGAGCAGTTCTTC.

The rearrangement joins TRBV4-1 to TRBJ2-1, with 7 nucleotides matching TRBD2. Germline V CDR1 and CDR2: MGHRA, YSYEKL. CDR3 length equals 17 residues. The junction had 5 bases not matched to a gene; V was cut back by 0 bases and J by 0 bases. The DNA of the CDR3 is TGCGCCAGCAGCCAAGATGGCGGGGGAAGCTCCTACAATGAGCAGTTCTTC. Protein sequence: CASSQDGGGSSYNEQFF.

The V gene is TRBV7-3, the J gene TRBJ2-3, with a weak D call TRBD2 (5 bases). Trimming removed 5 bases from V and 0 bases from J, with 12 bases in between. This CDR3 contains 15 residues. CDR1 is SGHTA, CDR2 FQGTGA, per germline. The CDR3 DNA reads TGTGCCAGCAGCCCCGGGGTTACTAGCACAGATACGCAGTATTTT. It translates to CASSPGVTSTDTQYF.

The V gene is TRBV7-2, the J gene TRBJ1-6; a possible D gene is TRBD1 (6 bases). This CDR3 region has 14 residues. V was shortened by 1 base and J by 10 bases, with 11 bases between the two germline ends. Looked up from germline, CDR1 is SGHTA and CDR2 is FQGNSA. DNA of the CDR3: TGTGCCAGCAGCTTAGAGGGACATAGATCACCCCTCCACTTT. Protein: CASSLEGHRSPLHF. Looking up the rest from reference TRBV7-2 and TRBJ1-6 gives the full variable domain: GAGVSQSPSNKVTEKGKDVELRCDPISGHTALYWYRQSLGQGLEFLIYFQGNSAPDKSGLPSDRFSAERTGGSVSTLTIQRTQQEDSAVYLCASSLEGHRSPLHFGNGTRLTVT.

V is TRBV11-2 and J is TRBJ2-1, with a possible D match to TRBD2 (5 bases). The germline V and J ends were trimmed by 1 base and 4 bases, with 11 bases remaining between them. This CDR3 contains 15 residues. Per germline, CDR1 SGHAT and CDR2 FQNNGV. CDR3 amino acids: CASSLVAPTYNEQFF. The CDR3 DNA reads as TGTGCCAGCAGCTTAGTAGCGCCTACTTACAATGAGCAGTTCTTC.